Below, 10 T cell receptor beta chains from the same sample are listed, as sequenced in a study of CD8+ T cells in alopecia areata (dated by TCRdb to 2017 to 2018). Library creation used the immunoSEQ multiplex PCR assay. For TCR sequencing, RNA was extracted from every sample and reverse transcribed into cDNA to serve as template. The table comes from immuneACCESS by way of TCRdb, which keeps in-frame sequences with V and J called. Part of the clones is missing from these tables; in studies checked, under half for an unresolved V gene and the rest for unknown reasons. In all, the sample holds 65,000 to 100,000 clones, and just over 50% of those were seen once. Of the sample, 5.7% falls within the top ten clones. Sequenced: NKG2D-high CD8+ T cells sorted from blood. Interpreted using the paper, the cell subset or site label stands for: sorted CD8+ NKG2D-high blood T cells. The receptor set was obtained from a human donor with alopecia areata.

This clone is a singleton in its sample. The chain uses TRBV28 and TRBJ1-1, with a possible D match to TRBD1 (6 bases). Germline V gives CDR1 MDHEN, CDR2 SYDVKM. V shed 2 bases and J shed 4 bases, with 11 bases lying between them. The CDR3 has 14 residues. The CDR3 DNA reads TGTGCCAGCAGTTTAAATTTGGGGGCCACTGAAGCTTTCTTT. Protein sequence: CASSLNLGATEAFF.

A word on this clone: The same CDR3 arises from other DNA sequences in this sample as well. The chain joins TRBV5-6 to TRBJ1-5; D is ambiguous. From germline, CDR1 is SGHDT and CDR2 YYEEEE. This CDR3 is 12 amino acids long. The ends were cut back, 2 bases at V and 4 bases at J, with 4 bases in the middle. The CDR3 is CASSFLNQPQHF. In DNA form, the CDR3 reads TGTGCCAGCAGCTTTCTGAATCAGCCCCAGCATTTT.

This rearrangement joins TRBV7-6 to TRBJ1-2, with a tentative D call TRBD1 (6 bases). The V end lost 1 base, the J end lost 8 bases, and 20 bases lay between the germline ends. Per the germline V gene, CDR1 is SGHVS and CDR2 is FNYEAQ. The CDR3 runs 16 residues. The chain's CDR3 is CASSLGGGGAFEGYTF. As DNA, the CDR3 is TGTGCCAGCAGCTTAGGTGGCGGGGGCGCATTTGAGGGCTACACCTTC. Full variable domain (outside the CDR3, taken from reference TRBV7-6 and TRBJ1-2): GAGVSQSPRYKVTKRGQDVALRCDPISGHVSLYWYRQALGQGPEFLTYFNYEAQQDKSGLPNDRFSAERPEGSISTLTIQRTEQRDSAMYRCASSLGGGGAFEGYTFGSGTRLTVV.

J is TRBJ2-7 and V is TRBV27; D remains unclear. CDR3 length: 11 residues. The germline gives CDR1 MNHEY, CDR2 SMNVEV (reference sequence). V was cut by 5 bases and J by 5 bases, with 7 bases left in between. Here the CDR3 reads CASSLGDEQYF. CDR3 DNA: TGTGCCAGCAGTCTAGGCGACGAGCAGTACTTC.

This clone has a single count. The rearrangement uses TRBV28 and TRBJ2-7; TRBD1 agrees at 8 bases. Trimming cost V 8 bases and J 3 bases; bases outside gene matches: 9. Germline CDR1 and CDR2: MDHEN and SYDVKM. The CDR3 has 14 residues. For the CDR3, the DNA is TGTGCCAGCGGCCTGACAGGGGCAGGCTACGAGCAGTACTTC. It translates to CASGLTGAGYEQYF.

The CDR3 DNA reads TGTGCCAGCAGCCTAATAGCGGGGGGAATGGGAGATACGCAGTATTTT. It encodes CASSLIAGGMGDTQYF. The V and J genes are TRBV7-2 and TRBJ2-3, with 10 bases aligning to TRBD2. V shed 5 bases, J shed 5 bases, and the junction held 10 bases outside the gene matches. Germline CDR1 is SGHTA and CDR2 is FQGNSA. The CDR3 is made up of 16 amino acids.

This clone was seen more than once but under ten times. The chain uses TRBV14 and TRBJ1-2; D gene uncertain. Germline V CDR1 and CDR2: SGHDN, FVKESK. V was cut by 2 bases and J by 8 bases, with 9 bases left in between. The length of the CDR3 is 12 residues. CDR3 sequence reads: CASSQTGSGYTF. CDR3 sequence (DNA): TGTGCCAGCAGCCAAACCGGGAGCGGCTACACCTTC.

There are a few counts of this clone. Here the CDR3 DNA reads TGCAGCGTTGAGCCGGGCTACAATGAGCAGTTCTTC. It encodes CSVEPGYNEQFF. V is TRBV29-1 and J is TRBJ2-1; D is ambiguous. The V and J ends lost 3 bases and 3 bases respectively, with 6 bases between them. CDR3 size: 12 residues. CDR1 SQVTM and CDR2 ANQGSEA come from the germline V gene.

This clone was recorded only once. CDR3: CSVEDLTSNYGYTF. Written as DNA, the CDR3 is TGCAGCGTTGAAGATCTGACATCTAACTATGGCTACACCTTC. The V call is TRBV29-1, the J call TRBJ1-2; no clear D. The CDR3 spans 14 residues. V lost 0 bases to trimming and J lost 0 bases, with 8 bases between them. Germline loops: CDR1 SQVTM, CDR2 ANQGSEA.

This clone occurred once. The V and J genes are TRBV11-2 and TRBJ2-1; tentatively, D is TRBD1 or TRBD2 (6 bases each). The CDR3 sequence is 16 residues long. Germline V gene lookup returns CDR1 SGHAT and CDR2 FQNNGV. The V and J ends lost 4 bases and 3 bases respectively, with 16 bases between them. The CDR3 DNA reads as TGTGCCAGCAGCTCCCCCCCAGGGGAGGTCTACAATGAGCAGTTCTTC. This encodes CASSSPPGEVYNEQFF.